These 18 T cell receptor beta chains were all obtained from the same sample, sequenced in a study of blood T cell repertoires in COVID-19. TCRdb's copy holds only in-frame clones and misses some; the assay was immunoSEQ multiplex PCR. The sample has roughly 200,000 clones, around 80% seen once; the top ten hold around 8%. The sequenced sample was peripheral blood. Source of these receptors: a woman aged 55-69 years with COVID-19, enrolled during active disease.

The chain couples TRBV19 to TRBJ1-6; unclear D gene. This CDR3 region has 15 residues. Germline V CDR1 and CDR2: LNHDA, SQIVND (reference sequence). Trimming removed 2 bases at V and 10 bases at J, with 15 bases between. The CDR3 is CASSIRWQTGSPLHF. CDR3 coding DNA: TGTGCCAGTAGTATAAGGTGGCAGACTGGGTCACCCCTCCACTTT.

The V call is TRBV27, the J call TRBJ2-1; 8 bases align to TRBD1. Germline loops: CDR1 MNHEY, CDR2 SMNVEV (reference sequence). V gave up 5 bases and J gave up 0 bases; unmatched junction bases: 9. The CDR3 loop spans 17 amino acids. The CDR3 coding sequence is TGTGCCAGCAGTCCTCGACAGGGGCCAAGCTCCTACAATGAGCAGTTCTTC. It yields the protein CASSPRQGPSSYNEQFF.

V usage is TRBV4-3 and J usage is TRBJ2-1; maybe TRBD1 (7 bases). CDR1 is LGHNA and CDR2 is YSLEER in the germline V gene. V lost 4 bases and J 12 bases, leaving 19 bases between the germline ends. The CDR3 contains 14 residues. The CDR3 coding sequence is TGCGCCAGCAGCCTTCGGAGGGGGCCTGTCGGGCAGTTCTTC. Its protein product is CASSLRRGPVGQFF.

This rearrangement joins TRBV16 to TRBJ1-4; 7 nucleotides line up with TRBD1. CDR1 and CDR2 (germline): KGHSY, FQNENV. V trimming: 0 bases; J trimming: 7 bases; junction bases outside the gene matches: 5. The CDR3 has 15 amino acids. The CDR3 nucleotides are TGTGCCAGCAGCCAATCAGGGGGCGCGAGTGAAAAACTGTTTTTT. Protein: CASSQSGGASEKLFF. The complete variable domain, with remaining parts taken from reference TRBV16 and TRBJ1-4, reads GEEVAQTPKHLVRGEGQKAKLYCAPIKGHSYVFWYQQVLKNEFKFLISFQNENVFDETGMPKERFSAKCLPNSPCSLEIQATKLEDSAVYFCASSQSGGASEKLFFGSGTQLSVL.

The chain joins TRBV5-4 to TRBJ2-3; 12 positions match TRBD2. Trimming took 6 bases from V and 11 from J; bases not matched to a gene: 10. The CDR3 loop spans 14 amino acids. Germline CDR1 reads SGHNT; CDR2 reads YYREEE (reference sequence). CDR3 sequence reads: CASKLAGGMPLQYF. The CDR3 DNA is TGTGCCAGCAAACTAGCGGGAGGAATGCCCCTGCAGTATTTT.

This chain connects TRBV19 to TRBJ2-3, with 9 positions matching TRBD2. The CDR3 is made up of 15 amino acids. The germline V gene has CDR1 LNHDA and CDR2 SQIVND (reference sequence). J gave up 3 bases and V 4 bases, and 5 bases lay outside the gene matches. CDR3 protein: CASSSGRAYTDTQYF. As DNA, the CDR3 is TGTGCCAGTAGTAGCGGGAGGGCCTATACAGATACGCAGTATTTT. The full variable domain, its missing parts supplied by reference TRBV19 and TRBJ2-3, is DGGITQSPKYLFRKEGQNVTLSCEQNLNHDAMYWYRQDPGQGLRLIYYSQIVNDFQKGDIAEGYSVSREKKESFPLTVTSAQKNPTAFYLCASSSGRAYTDTQYFGPGTRLTVL.

The genes are TRBV15 and TRBJ2-5; no clear D. Per the germline V gene, CDR1 is LNHNV and CDR2 is YYDKDF (reference sequence). There are 13 residues in the CDR3. Trimming took 5 bases from V and 5 from J, leaving 12 bases between them. The CDR3 protein is CATSRGRRETQYF. DNA for the CDR3: TGTGCCACCAGCCGCGGTCGGCGGGAGACCCAGTACTTC.

The DNA of the CDR3 is TGTGCCAGCAGTGGACTAGCGGGGGGGCCGGTTTATTTTACCGGGGAGCTGTTTTTT. Translated: CASSGLAGGPVYFTGELFF. This chain connects TRBV2 to TRBJ2-2; 14 bases are shared with TRBD2. This CDR3 region has 19 residues. Per the germline V gene, CDR1 is SNHLY and CDR2 is FYNNEI. J was trimmed by 5 bases and V by 4 bases; bases with no gene match: 12.

The chain carries TRBV7-2 and TRBJ2-2; the match to TRBD1 covers 8 bases. The CDR3 covers 15 residues. Germline V gene sequence: CDR1 SGHTA, CDR2 FQGNSA. V was pared by 6 bases and J by 7 bases, with 10 bases of the junction left unmatched. In DNA, the CDR3 is TGTGCCAGCAGATTCTCAGGGGGCCTGAGCGGGGAGCTGTTTTTT. This codes for CASRFSGGLSGELFF.

To note about this clone: At one of its ends the junction is not consistent with the germline gene, which may arise from a read error. This chain links TRBV7-7 with TRBJ2-7, with 7 bases fitting TRBD2. The CDR3 contains 14 residues. CDR1 and CDR2 from the germline V gene are SSHAT and FNYEAQ (reference sequence). The CDR3 loop reads CASSASGSSYEQYF. CDR3 bases: TGTGCTAGCAGCGCTAGCGGCAGCTCCTACGAGCAGTACTTC. Variable domain in full (rest from reference TRBV7-7 and TRBJ2-7): GAGVSQSPRYKVTKRGQDVTLRCDPISSHATLYWYQQALGQGPEFLTYFNYEAQPDKSGLPSDRFSAERPEGSISTLTIQRTEQRDSAMYRCASSASGSSYEQYFGPGTRLTVT.

This clone was seen a single time. The chain carries TRBV5-1 and TRBJ2-4, with D perhaps matching TRBD1 (6 bases). The V end lost 4 bases, the J end lost 5 bases, and 13 bases lay between the germline ends. The germline V gene has CDR1 SGHRS and CDR2 YFSETQ. This CDR3 spans 14 amino acids. The CDR3 here is CASSVGQSENIQYF. CDR3 coding DNA: TGCGCCAGCAGCGTTGGACAGTCTGAAAACATTCAGTACTTC.

This clone turned up a few times. The chain uses TRBV5-1 and TRBJ2-4; 11 bases agree with TRBD1. The CDR3 runs 15 residues. V was clipped by 4 bases and J by 7 bases; unmatched bases: 7. Germline V gives CDR1 SGHRS, CDR2 YFSETQ. CDR3 in amino acids: CASSPPGTGGNIQYF. DNA of the CDR3: TGCGCCAGCAGCCCCCCAGGGACAGGGGGTAACATTCAGTACTTC.

The chain links TRBV30 to TRBJ2-7, with D tentatively TRBD2 (5 bases). CDR1 GTSNPN and CDR2 SVGIG come from the germline V gene (reference sequence). Trimming removed 7 bases at V and 1 base at J, with 11 bases between. The CDR3 is made up of 12 amino acids. Here the CDR3 DNA reads TGTGCCTTCCAGACGGGATCCTACGAGCAGTACTTC. It is translated as CAFQTGSYEQYF.

V usage is TRBV5-1 and J usage is TRBJ1-1; D perhaps matches TRBD1 (5 bases). Germline CDR1 is SGHRS and CDR2 is YFSETQ. There are 15 residues in the CDR3. Trimming took off 0 bases at V and 10 bases at J, with 19 bases between the two ends. The CDR3 loop is CASSLDGTGLNGAFF. CDR3 nucleotides: TGCGCCAGCAGCTTGGACGGGACGGGACTTAATGGAGCTTTCTTT.

The chain recombines TRBV15 with TRBJ2-5; a possible D gene is TRBD2 (5 bases). The CDR3 consists of 16 residues. CDR1 LNHNV and CDR2 YYDKDF come from the germline V gene (reference sequence). Trimming shortened V by 0 bases and J by 2 bases, and 13 bases separated the two germline ends. This CDR3 is CATSRDVGGSQETQYF. In DNA, the CDR3 is TGTGCCACCAGCAGAGATGTAGGAGGATCTCAAGAGACCCAGTACTTC.

The rearrangement uses TRBV29-1 and TRBJ1-1, with 8 bases fitting TRBD1. The junction had 11 bases not matched to a gene; V was cut back by 7 bases and J by 7 bases. In germline, CDR1 is SQVTM, CDR2 ANQGSEA. The CDR3 length is 13 residues. CDR3 DNA: TGCAGCGCCCAACGGGCAGGGGGCGTTGAAGCTTTCTTT. Residues: CSAQRAGGVEAFF.

This clone came up a few times. The rearrangement uses TRBV9 and TRBJ1-1; D may be TRBD1 (6 bases). V lost 0 bases and J 7 bases, leaving 10 bases between the germline ends. In germline, CDR1 is SGDLS, CDR2 YYNGEE. The CDR3 length is 13 residues. CDR3 DNA sequence: TGTGCCAGCAGCGTAGGGACAGCCAATGAAGCTTTCTTT. This encodes CASSVGTANEAFF.

V is TRBV3-1 (or the pseudogene TRBV3-2) and J is TRBJ2-7; perhaps TRBD1 as D (7 bases). The V gene's germline CDR1 is LGHDT and CDR2 YNNKEL (reference sequence). The CDR3 has 12 residues. The V gene lost 4 bases and the J gene lost 5 bases, with 9 bases spanning the gap. The CDR3 reads CASSPGGHEQYF. CDR3 DNA: TGTGCCAGCAGCCCAGGGGGGCACGAGCAGTACTTC.